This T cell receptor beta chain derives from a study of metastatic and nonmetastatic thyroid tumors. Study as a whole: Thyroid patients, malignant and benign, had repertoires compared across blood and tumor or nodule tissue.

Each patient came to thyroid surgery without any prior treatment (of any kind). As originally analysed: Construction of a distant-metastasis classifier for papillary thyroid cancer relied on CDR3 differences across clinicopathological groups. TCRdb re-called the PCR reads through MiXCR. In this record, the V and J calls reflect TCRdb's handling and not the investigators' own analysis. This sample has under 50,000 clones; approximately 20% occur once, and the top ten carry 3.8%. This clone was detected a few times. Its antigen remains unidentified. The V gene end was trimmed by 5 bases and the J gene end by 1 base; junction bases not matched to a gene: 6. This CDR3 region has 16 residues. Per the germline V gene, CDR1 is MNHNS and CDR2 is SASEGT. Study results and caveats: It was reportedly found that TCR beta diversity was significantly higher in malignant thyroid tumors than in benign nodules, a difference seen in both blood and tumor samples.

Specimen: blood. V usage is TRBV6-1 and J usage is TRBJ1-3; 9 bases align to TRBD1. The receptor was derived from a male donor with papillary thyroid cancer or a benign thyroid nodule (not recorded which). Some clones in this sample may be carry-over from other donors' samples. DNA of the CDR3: TGTGCCAGCAGTCCGGACAGGGGTCGGTCTGGAAACACCATATATTTT. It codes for CASSPDRGRSGNTIYF.